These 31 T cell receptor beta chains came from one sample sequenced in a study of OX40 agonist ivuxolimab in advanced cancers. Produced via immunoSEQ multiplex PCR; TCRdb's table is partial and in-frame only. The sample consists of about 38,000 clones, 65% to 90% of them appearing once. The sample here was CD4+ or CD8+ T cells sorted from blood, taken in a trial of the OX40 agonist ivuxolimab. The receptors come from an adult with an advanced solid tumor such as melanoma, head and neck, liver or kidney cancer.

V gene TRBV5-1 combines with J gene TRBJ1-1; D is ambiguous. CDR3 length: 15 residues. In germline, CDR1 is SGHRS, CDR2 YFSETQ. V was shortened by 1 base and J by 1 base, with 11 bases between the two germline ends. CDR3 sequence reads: CASSLSLGRNTEAFF. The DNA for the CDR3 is TGCGCCAGCAGCTTGTCTTTGGGCCGGAACACTGAAGCTTTCTTT.

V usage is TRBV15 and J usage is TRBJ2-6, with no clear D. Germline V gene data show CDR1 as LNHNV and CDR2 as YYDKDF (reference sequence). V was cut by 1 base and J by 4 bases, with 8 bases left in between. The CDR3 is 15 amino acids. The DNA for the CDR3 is TGTGCCACCAGCAGAGCGGGTTTGGGGGCCAACGTCCTGACTTTC. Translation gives CATSRAGLGANVLTF. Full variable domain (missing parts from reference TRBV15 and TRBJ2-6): DAMVIQNPRYQVTQFGKPVTLSCSQTLNHNVMYWYQQKSSQAPKLLFHYYDKDFNNEADTPDNFQSRRPNTSFCFLDIRSPGLGDTAMYLCATSRAGLGANVLTFGAGSRLTVL.

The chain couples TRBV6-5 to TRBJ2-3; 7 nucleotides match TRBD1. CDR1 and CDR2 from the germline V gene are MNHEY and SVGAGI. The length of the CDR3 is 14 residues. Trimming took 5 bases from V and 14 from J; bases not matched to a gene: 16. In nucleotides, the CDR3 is TGTGCCAGCAGTCGGGACAGATCCGGGACCACGAGGTATTTT. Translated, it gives CASSRDRSGTTRYF.

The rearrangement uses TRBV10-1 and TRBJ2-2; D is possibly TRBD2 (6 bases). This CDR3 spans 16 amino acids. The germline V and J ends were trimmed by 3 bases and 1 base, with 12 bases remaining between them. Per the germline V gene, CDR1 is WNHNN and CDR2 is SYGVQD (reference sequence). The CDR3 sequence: CASSDPGTGNTGELFF. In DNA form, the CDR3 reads TGCGCCAGCAGTGACCCCGGGACTGGGAACACCGGGGAGCTGTTTTTT.

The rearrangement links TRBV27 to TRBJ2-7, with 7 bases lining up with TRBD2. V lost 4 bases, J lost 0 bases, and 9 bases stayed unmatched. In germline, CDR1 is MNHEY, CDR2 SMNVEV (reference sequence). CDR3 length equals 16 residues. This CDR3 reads CASSSLPGGFSYEQYF. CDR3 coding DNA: TGTGCCAGCAGTTCCCTCCCGGGAGGATTCTCCTACGAGCAGTACTTC.

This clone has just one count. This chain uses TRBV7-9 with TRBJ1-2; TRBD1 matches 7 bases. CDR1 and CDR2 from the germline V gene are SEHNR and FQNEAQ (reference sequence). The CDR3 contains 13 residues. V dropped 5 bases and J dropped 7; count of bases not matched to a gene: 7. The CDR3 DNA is TGTGCCAGCAGCCCCTCAGGGGGAACTGGCTACACCTTC. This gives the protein CASSPSGGTGYTF.

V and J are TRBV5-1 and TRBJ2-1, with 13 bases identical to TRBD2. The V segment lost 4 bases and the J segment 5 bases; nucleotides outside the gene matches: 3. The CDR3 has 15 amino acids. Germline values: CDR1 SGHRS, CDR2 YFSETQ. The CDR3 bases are TGCGCCAGCAGCATCGGGACTAGCGGGAACAATGAGCAGTTCTTC. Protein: CASSIGTSGNNEQFF.

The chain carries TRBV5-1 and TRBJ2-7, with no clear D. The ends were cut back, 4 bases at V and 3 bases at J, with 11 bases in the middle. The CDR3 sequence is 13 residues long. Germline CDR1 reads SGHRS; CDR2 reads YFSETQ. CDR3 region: CASSPLSSYEQYF. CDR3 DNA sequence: TGCGCCAGCAGCCCCCTAAGCAGCTACGAGCAGTACTTC. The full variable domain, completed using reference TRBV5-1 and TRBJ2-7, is KAGVTQTPRYLIKTRGQQVTLSCSPISGHRSVSWYQQTPGQGLQFLFEYFSETQRNKGNFPGRFSGRQFSNSRSEMNVSTLELGDSALYLCASSPLSSYEQYFGPGTRLTVT.

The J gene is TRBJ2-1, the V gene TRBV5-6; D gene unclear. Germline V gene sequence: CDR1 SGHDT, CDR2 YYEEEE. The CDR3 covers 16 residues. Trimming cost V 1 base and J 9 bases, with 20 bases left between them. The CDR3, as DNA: TGTGCCAGCAGCTTGCTAAGTTCCCGACCGGATGCTGAGCAGTTCTTC. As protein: CASSLLSSRPDAEQFF.

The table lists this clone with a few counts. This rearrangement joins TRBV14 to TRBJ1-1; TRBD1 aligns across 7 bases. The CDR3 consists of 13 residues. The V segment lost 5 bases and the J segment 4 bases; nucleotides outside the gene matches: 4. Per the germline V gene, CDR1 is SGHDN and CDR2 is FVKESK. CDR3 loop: CASSSRDSTEAFF. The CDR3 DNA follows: TGTGCCAGCAGCAGTCGGGACAGCACTGAAGCTTTCTTT.

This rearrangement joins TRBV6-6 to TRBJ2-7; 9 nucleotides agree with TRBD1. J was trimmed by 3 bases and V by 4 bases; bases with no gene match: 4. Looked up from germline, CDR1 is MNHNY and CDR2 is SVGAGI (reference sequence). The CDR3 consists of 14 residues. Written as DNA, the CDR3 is TGTGCCAGCAGTTTTTACAGGGGGCTCTACGAGCAGTACTTC. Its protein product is CASSFYRGLYEQYF.

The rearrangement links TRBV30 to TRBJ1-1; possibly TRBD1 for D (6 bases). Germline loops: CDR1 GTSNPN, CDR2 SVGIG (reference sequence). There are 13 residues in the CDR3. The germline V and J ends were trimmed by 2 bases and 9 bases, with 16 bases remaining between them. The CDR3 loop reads CAWSPPGRDKAFF. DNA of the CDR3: TGTGCCTGGAGTCCCCCCGGCAGGGACAAAGCTTTCTTT.

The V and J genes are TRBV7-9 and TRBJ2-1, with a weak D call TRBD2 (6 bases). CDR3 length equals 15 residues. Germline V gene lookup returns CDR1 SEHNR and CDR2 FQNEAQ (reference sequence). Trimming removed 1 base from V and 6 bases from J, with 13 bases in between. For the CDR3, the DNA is TGTGCCAGCAGCTTAGGACCGGGAGAAGGCAATGAGCAGTTCTTC. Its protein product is CASSLGPGEGNEQFF.

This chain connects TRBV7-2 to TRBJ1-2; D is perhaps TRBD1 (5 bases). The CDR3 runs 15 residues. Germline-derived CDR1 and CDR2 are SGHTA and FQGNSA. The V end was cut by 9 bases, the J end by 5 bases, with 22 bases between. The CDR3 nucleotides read TGTGCCAGTGGGTTACAGGCCCTCGGGGCGTATGGCTACACCTTC. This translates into CASGLQALGAYGYTF.

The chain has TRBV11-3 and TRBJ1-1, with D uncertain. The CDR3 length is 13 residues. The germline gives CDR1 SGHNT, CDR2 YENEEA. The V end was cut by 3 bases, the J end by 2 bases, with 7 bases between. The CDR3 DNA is TGTGCCAGCAGCTTTTCTGCCAACACTGAAGCTTTCTTT. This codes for CASSFSANTEAFF.

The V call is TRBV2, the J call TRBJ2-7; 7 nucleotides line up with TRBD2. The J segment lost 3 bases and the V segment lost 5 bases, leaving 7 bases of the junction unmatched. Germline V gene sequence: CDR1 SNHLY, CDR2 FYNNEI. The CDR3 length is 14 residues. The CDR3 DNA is TGTGCCAGCAGTCCTCGGGACTATCTCTACGAGCAGTACTTC. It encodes CASSPRDYLYEQYF.

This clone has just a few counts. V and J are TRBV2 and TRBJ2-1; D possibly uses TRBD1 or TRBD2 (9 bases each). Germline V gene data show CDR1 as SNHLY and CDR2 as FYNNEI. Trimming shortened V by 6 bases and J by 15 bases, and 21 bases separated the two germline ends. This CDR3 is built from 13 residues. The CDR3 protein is CASSEQGASGMFF. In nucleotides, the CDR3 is TGTGCCAGCAGCGAACAGGGGGCTAGCGGGATGTTCTTC.

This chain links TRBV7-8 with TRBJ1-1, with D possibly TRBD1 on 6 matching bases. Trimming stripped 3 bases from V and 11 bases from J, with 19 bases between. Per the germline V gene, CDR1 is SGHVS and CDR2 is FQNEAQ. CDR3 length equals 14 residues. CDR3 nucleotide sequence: TGTGCCAGCAGCTTGGGGGGGGGCAATAAAGAGGCTTTCTTT. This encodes CASSLGGGNKEAFF. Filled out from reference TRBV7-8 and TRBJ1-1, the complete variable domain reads GAGVSQSPRYKVAKRGQDVALRCDPISGHVSLFWYQQALGQGPEFLTYFQNEAQLDKSGLPSDRFFAERPEGSVSTLKIQRTQQEDSAVYLCASSLGGGNKEAFFGQGTRLTVV.

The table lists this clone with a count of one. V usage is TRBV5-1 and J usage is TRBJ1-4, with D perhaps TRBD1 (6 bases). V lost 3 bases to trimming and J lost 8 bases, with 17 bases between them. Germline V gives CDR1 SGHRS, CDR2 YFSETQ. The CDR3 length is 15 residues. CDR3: CASSSKQGVGEKLFF. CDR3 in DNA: TGCGCCAGCAGCTCGAAACAGGGAGTGGGCGAAAAACTGTTTTTT.

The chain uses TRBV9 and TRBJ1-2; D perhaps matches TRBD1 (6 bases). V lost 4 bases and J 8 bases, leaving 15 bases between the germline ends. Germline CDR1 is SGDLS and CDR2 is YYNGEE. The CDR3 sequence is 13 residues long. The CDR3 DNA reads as TGTGCCAGCAGCCCAGGGGAGGGTAAGGGCTACACCTTC. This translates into CASSPGEGKGYTF.

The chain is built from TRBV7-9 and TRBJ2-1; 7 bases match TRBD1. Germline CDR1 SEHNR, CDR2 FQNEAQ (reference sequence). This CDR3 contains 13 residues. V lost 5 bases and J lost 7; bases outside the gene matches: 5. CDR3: CASSLRGLNEQFF. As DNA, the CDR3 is TGTGCCAGCAGCCTTAGGGGGCTTAATGAGCAGTTCTTC.

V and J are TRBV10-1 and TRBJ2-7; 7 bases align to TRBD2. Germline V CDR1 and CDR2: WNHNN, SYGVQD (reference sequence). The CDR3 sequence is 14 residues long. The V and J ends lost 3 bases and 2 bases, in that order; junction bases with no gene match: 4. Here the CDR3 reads CASSDIAGTYEQYF. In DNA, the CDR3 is TGCGCCAGCAGTGATATAGCGGGTACCTACGAGCAGTACTTC.

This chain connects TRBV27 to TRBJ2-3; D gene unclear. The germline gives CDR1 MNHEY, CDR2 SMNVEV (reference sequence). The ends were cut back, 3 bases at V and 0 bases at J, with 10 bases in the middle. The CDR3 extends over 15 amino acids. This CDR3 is CASSFGISSTDTQYF. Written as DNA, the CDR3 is TGTGCCAGCAGTTTTGGCATTTCTAGCACAGATACGCAGTATTTT.

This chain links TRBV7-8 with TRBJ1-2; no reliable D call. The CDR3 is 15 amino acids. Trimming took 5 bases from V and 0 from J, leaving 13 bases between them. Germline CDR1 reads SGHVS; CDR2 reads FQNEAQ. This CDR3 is CASSLSWGANYGYTF. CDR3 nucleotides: TGTGCCAGCAGCCTCAGCTGGGGAGCTAACTATGGCTACACCTTC.

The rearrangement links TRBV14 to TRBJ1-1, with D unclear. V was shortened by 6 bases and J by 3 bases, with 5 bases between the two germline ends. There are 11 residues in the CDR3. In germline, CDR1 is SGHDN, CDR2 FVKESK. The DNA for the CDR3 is TGTGCCAGCAGTGCCTACACTGAAGCTTTCTTT. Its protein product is CASSAYTEAFF.

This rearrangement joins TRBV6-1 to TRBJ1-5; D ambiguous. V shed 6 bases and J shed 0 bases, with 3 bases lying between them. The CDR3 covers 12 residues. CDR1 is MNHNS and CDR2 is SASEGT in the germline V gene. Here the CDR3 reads CASRVSNQPQHF. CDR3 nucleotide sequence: TGTGCCAGCAGAGTTAGCAATCAGCCCCAGCATTTT.

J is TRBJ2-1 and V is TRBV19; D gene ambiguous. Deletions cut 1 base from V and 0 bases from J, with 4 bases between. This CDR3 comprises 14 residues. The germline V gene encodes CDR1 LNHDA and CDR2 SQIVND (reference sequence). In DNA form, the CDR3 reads TGTGCCAGTAGTATAGGAAGCTCCTACAATGAGCAGTTCTTC. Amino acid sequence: CASSIGSSYNEQFF.

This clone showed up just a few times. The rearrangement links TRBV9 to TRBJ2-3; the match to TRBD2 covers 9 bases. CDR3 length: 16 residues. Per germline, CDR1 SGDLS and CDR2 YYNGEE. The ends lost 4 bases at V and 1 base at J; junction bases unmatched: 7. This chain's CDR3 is CASSPRRLAGTDTQYF. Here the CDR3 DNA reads TGTGCCAGCAGCCCTCGGAGACTAGCGGGCACAGATACGCAGTATTTT.

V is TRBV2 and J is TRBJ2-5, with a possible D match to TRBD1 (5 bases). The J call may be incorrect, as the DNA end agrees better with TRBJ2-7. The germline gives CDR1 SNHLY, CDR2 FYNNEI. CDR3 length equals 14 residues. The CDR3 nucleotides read TGTGCCAGCAGTGGGGGCAGGAAGTACTACGAGCAGTACTTC. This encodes CASSGGRKYYEQYF.

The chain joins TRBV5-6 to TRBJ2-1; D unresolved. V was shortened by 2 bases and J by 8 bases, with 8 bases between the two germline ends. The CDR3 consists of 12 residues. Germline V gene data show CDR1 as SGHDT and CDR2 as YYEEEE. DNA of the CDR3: TGTGCCAGCAGCTTCTTAACCGATGAGCAGTTCTTC. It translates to CASSFLTDEQFF.

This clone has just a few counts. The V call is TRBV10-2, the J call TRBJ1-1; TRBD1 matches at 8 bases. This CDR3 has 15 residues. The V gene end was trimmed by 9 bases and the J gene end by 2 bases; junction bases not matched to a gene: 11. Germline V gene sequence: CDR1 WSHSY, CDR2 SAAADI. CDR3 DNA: TGCGCCAGTACCGGGACAGGCAACGTCAACACTGAAGCTTTCTTT. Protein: CASTGTGNVNTEAFF.